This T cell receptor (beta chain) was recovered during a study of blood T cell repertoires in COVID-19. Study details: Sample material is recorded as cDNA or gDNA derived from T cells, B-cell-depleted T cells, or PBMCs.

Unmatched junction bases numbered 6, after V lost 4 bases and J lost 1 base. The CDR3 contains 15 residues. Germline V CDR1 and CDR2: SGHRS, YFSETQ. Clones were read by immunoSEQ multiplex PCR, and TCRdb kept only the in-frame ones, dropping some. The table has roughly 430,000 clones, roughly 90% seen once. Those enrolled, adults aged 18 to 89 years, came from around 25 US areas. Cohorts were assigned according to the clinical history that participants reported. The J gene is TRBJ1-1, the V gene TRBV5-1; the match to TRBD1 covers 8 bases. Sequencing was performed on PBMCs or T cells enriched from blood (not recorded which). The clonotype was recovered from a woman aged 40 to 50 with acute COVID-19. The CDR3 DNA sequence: TGCGCCAGCAGCCCCGGGACAGGACCGAACACTGAAGCTTTCTTT. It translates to CASSPGTGPNTEAFF.